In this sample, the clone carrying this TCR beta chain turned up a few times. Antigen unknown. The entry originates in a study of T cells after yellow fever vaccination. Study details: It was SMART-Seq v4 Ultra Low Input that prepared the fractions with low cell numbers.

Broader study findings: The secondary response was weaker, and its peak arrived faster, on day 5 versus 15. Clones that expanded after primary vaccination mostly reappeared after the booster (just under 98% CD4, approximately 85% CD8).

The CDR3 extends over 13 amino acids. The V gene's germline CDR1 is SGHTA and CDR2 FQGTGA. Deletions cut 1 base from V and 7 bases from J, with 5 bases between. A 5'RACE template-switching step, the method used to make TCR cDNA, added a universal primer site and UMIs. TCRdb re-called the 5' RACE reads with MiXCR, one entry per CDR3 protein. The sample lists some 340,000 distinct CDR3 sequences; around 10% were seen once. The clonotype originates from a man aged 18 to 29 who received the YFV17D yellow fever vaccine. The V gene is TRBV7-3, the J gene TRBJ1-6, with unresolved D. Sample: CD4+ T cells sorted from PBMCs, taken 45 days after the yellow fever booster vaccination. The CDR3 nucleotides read TGTGCCAGCAGCTTAATGGAGAATTCACCCCTCCACTTT. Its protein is CASSLMENSPLHF.